This TCR beta chain was captured by sequencing in a study of siplizumab effects on memory and regulatory T cells. Clones were sequenced by immunoSEQ multiplex PCR, and TCRdb holds only the in-frame ones, with some missing. The sample records 90,000 to 130,000 clones, roughly 89% being singletons. There are 15 residues in the CDR3. Germline V gene sequence: CDR1 LNHDA, CDR2 SQIVND (reference sequence). Trimming left V 1 base short and J 0 bases short, with 7 bases between. The sequence came from a human donor in good health. This sequence joins TRBV19 and TRBJ1-5; D call uncertain. Sequencing used CD4+ T cells sorted from blood. The CDR3 loop is CASSIAQTSNQPQHF. The CDR3 DNA is TGTGCCAGTAGTATAGCCCAGACTAGCAATCAGCCCCAGCATTTT.